This T cell receptor beta chain appears in the sequencing data of a study of T cell changes during pregnancy in multiple sclerosis. A few counts support this clone. At one boundary the junction diverges from the germline segment, which might be a read error. The repertoire was sequenced with immunoSEQ multiplex PCR; TCRdb's copy has only in-frame clones and lacks some. The sample includes fewer than 30,000 clones, around nine tenths of them seen just once. This clonotype was obtained from a female donor with multiple sclerosis, enrolled in a pregnancy study. Sequenced here: CD4+ T cells from peripheral blood mononuclear cells, sampled in the first trimester of pregnancy.

CDR3: CASSPNRGGLFF. Here the CDR3 DNA reads TGTGCCAGCAGCCCCAACCGGGGGGGGCTGTTTTTT. The chain recombines TRBV7-3 with TRBJ2-2, with TRBD2 matching 8 bases. The CDR3 length is 12 residues. Germline V gives CDR1 SGHTA, CDR2 FQGTGA.